The 28 T cell receptor beta chains listed next were all sequenced from one sample in a study of neoadjuvant anti-PD-1 for oral cavity cancer. Sequencing was performed with immunoSEQ multiplex PCR; in TCRdb, only in-frame clones are kept and a portion is missing. The sample consists of around 81,000 clones, approximately 80% of them appearing once. The sample was PBMCs, taken before nivolumab (anti-PD-1) treatment. The origin of the receptors is a person between 40 and 79 years old with oral cavity squamous cell carcinoma.

The chain combines TRBV5-6 with TRBJ2-5; TRBD1 matches 9 bases. J was trimmed by 3 bases and V by 4 bases; bases with no gene match: 4. The CDR3 runs to 14 residues. Germline CDR1 and CDR2: SGHDT and YYEEEE. CDR3 sequence reads: CASSTRDREETQYF. CDR3 DNA sequence: TGTGCCAGCAGCACTAGGGACAGGGAAGAGACCCAGTACTTC.

The J gene is TRBJ1-3, the V gene TRBV10-3; no reliable D call. The germline V gene encodes CDR1 ENHRY and CDR2 SYGVKD. V was pared by 3 bases and J by 0 bases, with 21 bases between. CDR3 size: 19 residues. CDR3 in amino acids: CAISEFGPSGSTSGNTIYF. The CDR3 DNA reads TGTGCCATCAGTGAATTTGGACCCTCCGGATCTACCTCTGGAAACACCATATATTTT.

This CDR3 reads CASSQDGSSSYNEQFF. The CDR3 nucleotides are TGTGCCAGCAGCCAAGATGGCTCCAGCTCCTACAATGAGCAGTTCTTC. This chain links TRBV4-2 with TRBJ2-1; no firm D call. V lost 0 bases, J lost 0 bases, and 9 bases lay in between. The CDR3 sequence is 16 residues long. Germline V gives CDR1 LGHNA, CDR2 YNFKEQ.

This clone was counted a few times. This chain uses TRBV6-6 with TRBJ1-2; TRBD1 matches 9 bases. Germline V gene data show CDR1 as MNHNY and CDR2 as SVGAGI (reference sequence). The length of the CDR3 is 14 residues. J gave up 8 bases and V 3 bases, and 7 bases lay outside the gene matches. The DNA for the CDR3 is TGTGCCAGCAGTTATTCCGGGACAGGGAACGGCTACACCTTC. Translating it yields CASSYSGTGNGYTF.

V and J are TRBV7-8 and TRBJ1-1; the match to TRBD1 covers 9 bases. CDR3 length: 14 residues. Germline lookup yields CDR1 SGHVS and CDR2 FQNEAQ. J was trimmed by 5 bases and V by 6 bases; bases with no gene match: 7. CDR3 nucleotide sequence: TGTGCCAGCAGGTTGGGACAGGGTAAGACTGAAGCTTTCTTT. Encoded protein: CASRLGQGKTEAFF. The variable domain in full, completed from reference TRBV7-8 and TRBJ1-1, reads GAGVSQSPRYKVAKRGQDVALRCDPISGHVSLFWYQQALGQGPEFLTYFQNEAQLDKSGLPSDRFFAERPEGSVSTLKIQRTQQEDSAVYLCASRLGQGKTEAFFGQGTRLTVV.

V gene TRBV29-1 combines with J gene TRBJ2-5; possible D gene TRBD1, 5 bases. Per germline, CDR1 SQVTM and CDR2 ANQGSEA. V lost 4 bases and J lost 7, with 10 bases in between. This CDR3 contains 11 residues. The CDR3 DNA sequence: TGCAGCGTTGGGCTCCAGGGGACCCAGTACTTC. Translating gives CSVGLQGTQYF. Full variable domain (remainder filled in from reference TRBV29-1 and TRBJ2-5): SAVISQKPSRDICQRGTSLTIQCQVDSQVTMMFWYRQQPGQSLTLIATANQGSEATYESGFVIDKFPISRPNLTFSTLTVSNMSPEDSSIYLCSVGLQGTQYFGPGTRLLVL.

This chain connects TRBV5-4 to TRBJ2-1; maybe TRBD1 (6 bases). Germline V gene data show CDR1 as SGHNT and CDR2 as YYREEE (reference sequence). With 0 bases removed from V and 10 bases from J, the gap between germline ends came to 11 bases. The CDR3 extends over 13 amino acids. CDR3 bases: TGTGCCAGCAGCTTGGTTGGACAGCCGGAGCAGTTCTTC. It is translated as CASSLVGQPEQFF. Together with reference TRBV5-4 and TRBJ2-1, the CDR3 gives the full variable domain: ETGVTQSPTHLIKTRGQQVTLRCSSQSGHNTVSWYQQALGQGPQFIFQYYREEENGRGNFPPRFSGLQFPNYSSELNVNALELDDSALYLCASSLVGQPEQFFGPGTRLTVL.

The chain recombines TRBV5-6 with TRBJ1-5; D is ambiguous. CDR3 size: 14 residues. V was clipped by 1 base and J by 3 bases, with 8 bases between them. Germline V CDR1 and CDR2: SGHDT, YYEEEE. The CDR3 sequence is CASSLREINQPQHF. CDR3 nucleotides: TGTGCCAGCAGCTTGAGAGAGATCAATCAGCCCCAGCATTTT.

The chain couples TRBV5-4 to TRBJ1-3, with D perhaps TRBD1 (5 bases). Trimming removed 4 bases at V and 0 bases at J, with 17 bases between. CDR1 and CDR2 (germline): SGHNT, YYREEE (reference sequence). CDR3 length equals 17 residues. DNA of the CDR3: TGTGCCAGCAGCACCCCGGGGGTACAGGACTCTGGAAACACCATATATTTT. Amino acids: CASSTPGVQDSGNTIYF.

V usage is TRBV27 and J usage is TRBJ1-2, with 7 bases that match TRBD1. This CDR3 has 15 amino acids. V was pared by 0 bases and J by 4 bases, with 5 bases of the junction left unmatched. Germline loops: CDR1 MNHEY, CDR2 SMNVEV (reference sequence). CDR3: CASSLSGTAIYGYTF. CDR3 bases: TGTGCCAGCAGTTTATCCGGGACAGCCATCTATGGCTACACCTTC.

The chain uses TRBV30 and TRBJ2-7, with D possibly being TRBD2 (6 bases). V was clipped by 0 bases and J by 4 bases, with 7 bases between them. Germline lookup yields CDR1 GTSNPN and CDR2 SVGIG (reference sequence). The CDR3 has 12 residues. The CDR3 bases are TGTGCCTGGAGTGTAAGCGGGTACGAGCAGTACTTC. It is translated as CAWSVSGYEQYF.

The chain couples TRBV6-1 to TRBJ2-3; possibly TRBD1 for D (9 bases). Deletions cut 1 base from V and 1 base from J, with 27 bases between. This CDR3 is built from 21 residues. Germline V gene lookup returns CDR1 MNHNS and CDR2 SASEGT. The CDR3 nucleotides read TGTGCCAGCAGTGAAGGTCCGCACAGGGGGCCCGGGGGGGGCGGCACAGATACGCAGTATTTT. Translated, it gives CASSEGPHRGPGGGGTDTQYF.

V and J are TRBV19 and TRBJ2-1; D remains unclear. Germline V gene sequence: CDR1 LNHDA, CDR2 SQIVND (reference sequence). CDR3 length equals 12 residues. Trimming removed 8 bases at V and 7 bases at J, with 12 bases between. The CDR3 loop reads CASGVTKNEQFF. CDR3 coding DNA: TGTGCCAGTGGGGTCACTAAGAATGAGCAGTTCTTC.

This sequence joins TRBV11-2 and TRBJ2-7; 7 nucleotides line up with TRBD1. The CDR3 is 16 amino acids. The V gene end was trimmed by 1 base and the J gene end by 2 bases; junction bases not matched to a gene: 8. CDR1 is SGHAT and CDR2 is FQNNGV in the germline V gene. The CDR3 coding sequence is TGTGCCAGCAGCTTAGGGCTGAGACAGGGACCCTACGAGCAGTACTTC. This encodes CASSLGLRQGPYEQYF.

The J gene is TRBJ2-5, the V gene TRBV30, with 8 bases that match TRBD1. CDR3 length: 13 amino acids. CDR1 is GTSNPN, CDR2 SVGIG, per germline (reference sequence). V lost 5 bases to trimming and J lost 1 base; unmatched junction nucleotides: 3. CDR3 protein: CAWATGVQETQYF. CDR3 bases: TGTGCCTGGGCGACAGGGGTCCAAGAGACCCAGTACTTC.

CDR3 amino acids: CAWSFLRTGFSGNTIYF. The CDR3 nucleotides are TGTGCCTGGAGTTTCCTCCGGACAGGGTTCTCTGGAAACACCATATATTTT. The chain joins TRBV30 to TRBJ1-3; the match to TRBD1 covers 8 bases. Per the germline V gene, CDR1 is GTSNPN and CDR2 is SVGIG (reference sequence). The CDR3 is 17 amino acids. The V gene end was trimmed by 2 bases and the J gene end by 0 bases; junction bases not matched to a gene: 9.

This clone showed up just a few times. V is TRBV5-4 and J is TRBJ2-3; D is unclear. This CDR3 is 16 amino acids long. V was clipped by 0 bases and J by 2 bases, with 13 bases between them. Germline V gene sequence: CDR1 SGHNT, CDR2 YYREEE (reference sequence). CDR3 sequence (DNA): TGTGCCAGCAGCTTGGGTGTCCAGCAATCCACAGATACGCAGTATTTT. Encoded protein: CASSLGVQQSTDTQYF.

The V and J genes are TRBV11-2 and TRBJ2-1; 12 bases map to TRBD2. CDR3 size: 16 residues. The V and J ends lost 3 bases and 8 bases, in that order; junction bases with no gene match: 8. From germline, CDR1 is SGHAT and CDR2 FQNNGV. Written as DNA, the CDR3 is TGTGCCAGCAGCTTCAGGACTAGCGGGACCGGCGATGAGCAGTTCTTC. Translated: CASSFRTSGTGDEQFF.

V gene TRBV29-1 combines with J gene TRBJ2-1, with 8 bases that match TRBD2. The CDR3 runs 17 residues. CDR1 and CDR2 (germline): SQVTM, ANQGSEA. V lost 3 bases and J lost 2; bases outside the gene matches: 12. CDR3 DNA sequence: TGCAGCGTTGACGGTCGGTCGCGGGAGGCTGCCTACAATGAGCAGTTCTTC. The encoded protein is CSVDGRSREAAYNEQFF.

This clone was recorded many times. This chain joins TRBV27 and TRBJ2-7; D may be TRBD1 (5 bases). CDR3 length: 15 amino acids. V was cut by 1 base and J by 2 bases, with 12 bases left in between. Germline V CDR1 and CDR2: MNHEY, SMNVEV (reference sequence). The CDR3 loop is CASSLYPGPPYEQYF. CDR3 bases: TGTGCCAGCAGTTTATACCCAGGGCCTCCCTACGAGCAGTACTTC.

The rearrangement joins TRBV2 to TRBJ2-5; TRBD1 aligns across 9 bases. The CDR3 loop spans 13 amino acids. The germline CDR1 and CDR2 sequences are SNHLY and FYNNEI. The trim removed 9 bases at V and 5 bases at J, leaving 7 bases unmatched. CDR3 loop: CARGGQGTETQYF. CDR3 sequence (DNA): TGTGCCAGAGGGGGACAGGGAACCGAGACCCAGTACTTC.

This rearrangement joins TRBV7-2 to TRBJ1-5; D gene ambiguous. Trimming stripped 1 base from V and 6 bases from J, with 7 bases between. Per germline, CDR1 SGHTA and CDR2 FQGNSA. CDR3 size: 13 residues. CDR3 region: CASSLEPVQPQHF. Here the CDR3 DNA reads TGTGCCAGCAGCTTAGAACCGGTTCAGCCCCAGCATTTT.

This chain joins TRBV6-6 and TRBJ2-5; no clear D. Germline CDR1 MNHNY, CDR2 SVGAGI (reference sequence). The CDR3 extends over 13 amino acids. Trimming pared 2 bases from V and 0 bases from J, leaving 4 bases between. CDR3: CASSYGHQETQYF. As DNA, the CDR3 is TGTGCCAGCAGTTACGGACACCAAGAGACCCAGTACTTC.

V is TRBV9 and J is TRBJ2-1, with D perhaps TRBD2 (6 bases). Germline V gene sequence: CDR1 SGDLS, CDR2 YYNGEE. The CDR3 runs 15 residues. Trimming pared 0 bases from V and 2 bases from J, leaving 9 bases between. CDR3 sequence: CASSVAGETYNEQFF. DNA of the CDR3: TGTGCCAGCAGCGTAGCGGGGGAGACCTACAATGAGCAGTTCTTC.

The genes are TRBV15 and TRBJ1-2; D is undetermined. V lost 7 bases and J lost 2, with 14 bases in between. This CDR3 comprises 14 residues. Germline-derived CDR1 and CDR2 are LNHNV and YYDKDF (reference sequence). The CDR3, as DNA: TGTGCCACCACACGGGCCGGCGAGAACTATGGCTACACCTTC. Translated: CATTRAGENYGYTF.

The genes are TRBV7-3 and TRBJ2-3; 7 bases map to TRBD2. The CDR3 extends over 16 amino acids. Germline V lookup: CDR1 SGHTA, CDR2 FQGTGA. With V trimmed by 0 bases and J by 2 bases, 5 bases remained unmatched. CDR3 nucleotides: TGTGCCAGCAGCTTAACGGCGGGAGCCGTCACAGATACGCAGTATTTT. Residues: CASSLTAGAVTDTQYF.

The V and J genes are TRBV29-1 and TRBJ1-1; D is perhaps TRBD1 (5 bases). The V end lost 5 bases, the J end lost 1 base, and 17 bases lay between the germline ends. The germline V gene has CDR1 SQVTM and CDR2 ANQGSEA. The CDR3 loop spans 15 amino acids. CDR3 protein: CSVNNRPYENTEAFF. CDR3 nucleotide sequence: TGCAGCGTTAATAACAGGCCCTATGAGAACACTGAAGCTTTCTTT. Using reference TRBV29-1 and TRBJ1-1 for the parts outside the CDR3, the full variable domain is SAVISQKPSRDICQRGTSLTIQCQVDSQVTMMFWYRQQPGQSLTLIATANQGSEATYESGFVIDKFPISRPNLTFSTLTVSNMSPEDSSIYLCSVNNRPYENTEAFFGQGTRLTVV.

The rearrangement uses TRBV5-1 and TRBJ2-7; TRBD1 matches 9 bases. The J segment lost 2 bases and the V segment lost 4 bases, leaving 7 bases of the junction unmatched. CDR3 size: 15 residues. CDR1 SGHRS and CDR2 YFSETQ come from the germline V gene. Here the CDR3 reads CASSELGQGAYEQYF. CDR3 bases: TGCGCCAGCAGCGAATTGGGACAGGGCGCCTACGAGCAGTACTTC.